This is a list of T cell receptor beta chains from one sample in a study of cytomegalovirus exposure and HLA in healthy donors. Sequencing was performed with immunoSEQ multiplex PCR; in TCRdb, only in-frame clones are kept and a portion is missing. Here the sample spans 90,000 or so clones, roughly 80% being singletons. Sequencing input: PBMCs. These receptors were taken from a boy younger than 18 in good health and CMV-seronegative. Each CDR3 is given with its conserved first and last residue. The order of the fields is V gene, J gene, D gene, clone size, CDR3 protein, CDR3 DNA. The D gene is left open where the match is weak. For some rows the clone size is stated as once, few or many, or as a class when expanded; others skip it.

>TRBV6-5|TRBJ1-1|-|-
CASTQGNTEAFF
TGTGCCAGCACACAGGGGAACACTGAAGCTTTCTTT
>TRBV7-9|TRBJ1-1|-|-
CASSLQEGGRTEAFF
TGTGCCAGCAGCTTACAGGAGGGAGGGAGAACTGAAGCTTTCTTT
>TRBV7-8|TRBJ2-7|-|-
CASSTGPAGSYEQYF
TGTGCCAGCAGCACCGGCCCCGCAGGCTCCTACGAGCAGTACTTC
>TRBV29-1|TRBJ1-2|-|-
CSVIDRYYGYTF
TGCAGCGTTATAGACAGATACTATGGCTACACCTTC
>TRBV5-1|TRBJ2-7|TRBD1|-
CASSQTGGAESYEQYF
TGCGCCAGCAGCCAGACAGGGGGCGCGGAGTCCTACGAGCAGTACTTC
>TRBV7-2|TRBJ2-5|TRBD2|-
CASRGLAGGETQYF
TGTGCCAGCCGAGGACTAGCGGGGGGCGAGACCCAGTACTTC
>TRBV30|TRBJ1-3|-|-
CAWAPGLRGDTIYF
TGTGCCTGGGCCCCGGGACTACGGGGAGACACCATATATTTT
>TRBV27|TRBJ1-1|-|-
CASSLEVATEAFF
TGTGCCAGCAGTTTGGAGGTCGCCACTGAAGCTTTCTTT
>TRBV29-1|TRBJ2-3|-|-
CSVELGTDTQYF
TGCAGCGTGGAGTTGGGCACAGATACGCAGTATTTT
>TRBV7-9|TRBJ1-1|-|-
CASRPEPGYTEAFF
TGTGCCAGCAGGCCTGAACCAGGGTACACTGAAGCTTTCTTT
>TRBV2|TRBJ1-1|-|-
CASFGGTEAFF
TGTGCCAGCTTCGGGGGCACTGAAGCTTTCTTT
>TRBV30|TRBJ1-5|-|few
CAWSDSLSPQHF
TGTGCCTGGAGTGACAGTCTATCGCCCCAGCATTTT
>TRBV7-9|TRBJ2-1|TRBD2|-
CASSFGLAGGASYNEQFF
TGTGCCAGCAGCTTCGGACTAGCGGGAGGGGCCTCCTACAATGAGCAGTTCTTC
>TRBV27|TRBJ2-3|TRBD2|-
CASSSGLAGADTQYF
TGTGCCAGCAGTTCAGGACTAGCGGGAGCAGATACGCAGTATTTT
>TRBV5-8|TRBJ2-7|TRBD1|-
CASSLPRDRTYEQYF
TGTGCCAGCAGCTTGCCCCGGGACAGAACCTACGAGCAGTACTTC
>TRBV4-1|TRBJ2-1|TRBD2|-
CASSRRGLAANEQFF
TGCGCCAGCAGCCGCCGGGGACTAGCGGCCAATGAGCAGTTCTTC
>TRBV30|TRBJ2-1|TRBD2|-
CALHSGTSGSNEQFF
TGTGCCTTACATTCCGGGACTAGCGGGAGTAATGAGCAGTTCTTC
>TRBV6-5|TRBJ1-2|-|-
CASSSVRGSSYGYTF
TGTGCCAGCAGTTCCGTCCGCGGCAGCAGCTATGGCTACACCTTC
>TRBV25-1|TRBJ2-6|-|-
CATSEGGFANVLTF
TGTGCCACCTCGGAGGGAGGATTCGCTAACGTCCTGACTTTC
>TRBV15|TRBJ2-7|TRBD2|-
CATSRDQLANEQYF
TGTGCCACCAGCAGAGATCAACTAGCGAACGAGCAGTACTTC
>TRBV19|TRBJ1-1|TRBD1|-
CASSSGTANTEAFF
TGTGCCAGTAGTTCCGGGACAGCCAACACTGAAGCTTTCTTT
>TRBV7-2|TRBJ1-4|TRBD1|-
CASSPPGQLNEKLFF
TGTGCCAGCAGCCCACCGGGACAGCTTAATGAAAAACTGTTTTTT
>TRBV5-8|TRBJ2-7|TRBD2|-
CASSSTSRSSYEQYF
TGTGCCAGCAGCTCGACTAGCAGGAGCTCCTACGAGCAGTACTTC
>TRBV5-8|TRBJ1-5|TRBD1|-
CASSPTGEGQPQHF
TGTGCCAGCAGCCCGACAGGGGAAGGTCAGCCCCAGCATTTT
>TRBV7-2|TRBJ2-7|-|few
CASSLGPLVGNEQYF
TGTGCCAGCAGCTTAGGTCCGTTAGTCGGGAACGAGCAGTACTTC
>TRBV6-5|TRBJ1-2|TRBD1|once
CASSNRGYGYTF
TGTGCCAGCAGTAACAGGGGATACGGCTACACCTTC
>TRBV6-6|TRBJ2-7|-|-
CASSRLSEQYF
TGTGCCAGCAGCCGTTTGAGCGAGCAGTACTTC
>TRBV30|TRBJ2-3|TRBD2|-
CASQRGGNTDTQYF
TGTGCCTCGCAGCGGGGGGGAAACACAGATACGCAGTATTTT
>TRBV29-1|TRBJ2-7|TRBD1|-
CSVAGTGDSYEQYF
TGCAGCGTAGCCGGGACAGGGGACTCCTACGAGCAGTACTTC
>TRBV27|TRBJ1-5|-|few
CASSLSRGNQPQHF
TGTGCCAGCAGTTTATCGAGGGGGAATCAGCCCCAGCATTTT
>TRBV18|TRBJ1-2|-|once
CASSPYGHTNYGYTF
TGTGCCAGCTCACCTTACGGACACACTAACTATGGCTACACCTTC
>TRBV28|TRBJ2-1|-|-
CASSLTREQFF
TGTGCCAGCAGTTTAACCAGAGAGCAGTTCTTC
>TRBV11-1|TRBJ2-2|TRBD1|-
CASSFDRGVGTGELFF
TGTGCCAGCAGCTTCGACAGGGGCGTCGGCACCGGGGAGCTGTTTTTT
>TRBV9|TRBJ1-1|-|-
CASTPQTYMNTEAFF
TGTGCCAGCACCCCACAGACCTATATGAACACTGAAGCTTTCTTT
>TRBV15|TRBJ1-4|-|once
CATSRETETNEKLFF
TGTGCCACCAGCAGAGAGACAGAAACTAATGAAAAACTGTTTTTT
>TRBV7-2|TRBJ2-1|-|-
CASSLERDNEQFF
TGTGCCAGCAGCTTAGAGAGAGACAATGAGCAGTTCTTC
>TRBV28|TRBJ2-3|TRBD2|-
CASSFPGLAKNTDTQYF
TGTGCCAGCAGTTTCCCGGGACTAGCGAAAAACACAGATACGCAGTATTTT
>TRBV19|TRBJ2-7|TRBD2|few
CASSMGLADTYEQYF
TGTGCCAGTAGTATGGGACTAGCGGACACCTACGAGCAGTACTTC
>TRBV6-5|TRBJ2-7|-|few
CASRGGTGPGGEQYF
TGTGCCAGCAGGGGGGGGACAGGCCCTGGTGGCGAGCAGTACTTC
>TRBV9|TRBJ1-1|-|once
CASSVGTANTEAFF
TGTGCCAGCAGCGTAGGGACAGCGAACACTGAAGCTTTCTTT
>TRBV28|TRBJ2-7|TRBD2|-
CASSLGGLATYEQYF
TGTGCCAGCAGTTTGGGGGGACTAGCAACCTACGAGCAGTACTTC
>TRBV4-3|TRBJ2-7|TRBD1|-
CASSQGRQGYEQYF
TGCGCCAGCAGCCAAGGAAGACAGGGGTACGAGCAGTACTTC
>TRBV13|TRBJ1-1|-|-
CASSISRIVNTEAFF
TGTGCCAGCAGCATATCCAGGATCGTGAACACTGAAGCTTTCTTT
>TRBV7-8|TRBJ2-5|TRBD2|-
CASSFGLAGEETQYF
TGTGCCAGCAGCTTCGGACTAGCGGGAGAAGAGACCCAGTACTTC
>TRBV6-6|TRBJ1-2|TRBD1|few
CASSYYGQGNYGYTF
TGTGCCAGCAGTTACTATGGACAGGGTAACTATGGCTACACCTTC
>TRBV9|TRBJ1-2|TRBD1|-
CASRAQGADGYTF
TGTGCCAGCAGGGCACAGGGGGCGGATGGCTACACCTTC